The 8 T cell receptor beta chains below were found in one sample sequenced in a study of breast tumors, draining lymph nodes, adjacent tissues. From the multiplex PCR reads, TCRdb called clonotypes with MiXCR, one entry per CDR3 protein. The repertoire holds roughly 130,000 distinct CDR3 sequences, with 20% as singletons. Breast cancer patients provided tissue from their axillary draining lymph nodes. Sequences were obtained from axillary lymph node tissue. The receptors come from a female donor with breast cancer. Some clones in this sample may be carry-over from other donors' samples.

This clonotype came up many times. The chain couples TRBV9 to TRBJ2-1; the match to TRBD1 covers 10 bases. The V segment lost 4 bases and the J segment 7 bases; nucleotides outside the gene matches: 20. CDR1 is SGDLS and CDR2 is YYNGEE in the germline V gene. The CDR3 covers 19 residues. The DNA for the CDR3 is TGTGCCAGCAGCCCAAGGGGGGACAGGGGCGTAATCAAGGCGAATGAGCAGTTCTTC. This codes for CASSPRGDRGVIKANEQFF.

This clonotype was found a few times. V usage is TRBV5-1 and J usage is TRBJ2-1, with no clear D. Trimming took 2 bases from V and 0 from J, leaving 12 bases between them. Germline V gene data show CDR1 as SGHRS and CDR2 as YFSETQ. The CDR3 runs 16 residues. The CDR3: CASSFATPSSYNEQFF. The CDR3 DNA reads as TGCGCCAGCAGCTTCGCGACCCCGAGCTCCTACAATGAGCAGTTCTTC.

This clonotype was counted ten times or more. V and J are TRBV10-2 and TRBJ2-7, with TRBD2 matching 8 bases. The germline V gene encodes CDR1 WSHSY and CDR2 SAAADI. Trimming removed 5 bases from V and 5 bases from J; junction bases left unmatched: 8. The CDR3 contains 14 residues. The CDR3, as DNA: TGCGCCAGCAGTCCCAGCGGGAGTCGGGACGAGCAGTACTTC. It codes for CASSPSGSRDEQYF.

This clonotype was picked up many times. The gene calls are TRBV20-1 and TRBJ2-5; D is possibly TRBD2 (5 bases). Per germline, CDR1 DFQATT and CDR2 SNEGSKA (reference sequence). The CDR3 consists of 16 residues. V gave up 2 bases and J gave up 3 bases, with 19 bases separating them. The CDR3 protein is CSARPSSGNNKETQYF. In DNA, the CDR3 is TGCAGTGCTAGACCAAGTTCCGGGAACAATAAAGAGACCCAGTACTTC.

Comment on this clonotype: The conserved phenylalanine or tryptophan normally closing the CDR3 is absent here, so this likely arose from a read error. The rearrangement uses TRBV7-2 and TRBJ1-5; the match to TRBD1 covers 7 bases. The CDR3 is made up of 15 amino acids. Trimming cost V 5 bases and J 5 bases; bases outside gene matches: 9. Germline assignment: CDR1 SGHTA and CDR2 FQGNSA. The CDR3 DNA sequence: TGTGCCAGCAGCGGCGAGACAGGGAATTATCAGCCCCAGCATTCT. This gives the protein CASSGETGNYQPQHS.

This clonotype was picked up many times. The V and J genes are TRBV7-9 and TRBJ2-1; the match to TRBD1 covers 7 bases. The germline V gene has CDR1 SEHNR and CDR2 FQNEAQ (reference sequence). The CDR3 totals 13 residues. V was clipped by 10 bases and J by 4 bases; unmatched bases: 7. This CDR3 reads CATATGSYNEQFF. In DNA, the CDR3 is TGTGCCACCGCGACAGGGTCATACAATGAGCAGTTCTTC.

J is TRBJ2-7 and V is TRBV24-1, with D maybe TRBD1 (6 bases). V lost 4 bases and J lost 6, with 9 bases in between. CDR1 is KGHDR and CDR2 is SFDVKD in the germline V gene. This CDR3 spans 12 amino acids. The CDR3 sequence is CATSDLRGEQYF. CDR3 nucleotides: TGTGCCACCAGTGACCTCAGGGGCGAGCAGTACTTC.

This clonotype has at least ten counts. The V call is TRBV29-1, the J call TRBJ2-1; 10 nucleotides align to TRBD2. The germline V gene has CDR1 SQVTM and CDR2 ANQGSEA. This CDR3 spans 16 amino acids. J was trimmed by 9 bases and V by 0 bases; bases with no gene match: 11. CDR3: CSVEDLGASGSREQFF. Written as DNA, the CDR3 is TGCAGCGTTGAAGATCTAGGGGCTAGCGGGAGTCGTGAGCAGTTCTTC.